By its share, the clone carrying this T cell receptor beta chain is medium-sized. What it binds is unknown. This specimen comes from a study of T and B cells in COVID-19 patients. Study as a whole: COVID-19 patients gave peripheral blood either during active infection or after recovery. Whole-study findings and limits: Blood from mildly ill patients while symptomatic, and early samples from severe cases, were scarce. Patients with COVID-19 reportedly showed strongly skewed T cell receptor beta variable and joining gene usage.

TRB was amplified from about 250-500 ng of blood genomic DNA. The J segment lost 1 base and the V segment lost 6 bases, leaving 5 bases of the junction unmatched. The CDR3 runs to 15 residues. TRB rearrangements were amplified by multiplex PCR with BIOMED2 TRB-A/B primers. TCRdb independently ran MiXCR on the multiplex PCR reads; one entry per CDR3 protein. The table has around 9,000 distinct CDR3 sequences, 31% seen once; the top ten hold about 20%. The chain is built from TRBV12-3 or TRBV12-4 and TRBJ2-2; 7 bases map to TRBD1. The source of this sequence is a human donor who had recovered from COVID-19. Sequencing used blood. The CDR3 DNA reads TGTGCCAGCAGGGCAGGGGGAGAGAACACCGGGGAGCTGTTTTTT. It codes for CASRAGGENTGELFF.